These 24 T cell receptor beta chains came from one sample sequenced in a study of CD8 T cells in ankylosing spondylitis. One entry per CDR3 protein, called by TCRdb with MiXCR from the 5' RACE reads. The table has roughly 280,000 distinct CDR3 sequences, 15% to 25% seen once. The sequenced sample was blood, either unsorted or a sorted T cell fraction (not recorded which). The receptors shown here come from a male donor with ankylosing spondylitis or in good health (not recorded which).

J is TRBJ1-6 and V is TRBV7-9; 8 nucleotides match TRBD1. Trimming at V came to 5 bases and at J to 10 bases, leaving 10 bases not matched to a gene. Germline CDR1 SEHNR, CDR2 FQNEAQ (reference sequence). The CDR3 runs to 15 residues. Written as DNA, the CDR3 is TGTGCCAGCAGCCTTCACTCAGGGGGCGAATCACCCCTCCACTTT. Translated: CASSLHSGGESPLHF.

This clonotype has only one observation. DNA of the CDR3: TGTGCCATCAGATCCACCGGGACTAGTAGGGTGTACGTC. This codes for CAIRSTGTSRVYV. The J gene is TRBJ2-7, the V gene TRBV10-3, with 8 bases lining up with TRBD2. Trimming took 6 bases from V and 12 from J; bases not matched to a gene: 13. The germline V gene has CDR1 ENHRY and CDR2 SYGVKD. The length of the CDR3 is 13 residues.

The chain joins TRBV5-1 to TRBJ1-5; the D is unclear. V lost 4 bases, J lost 6 bases, and 11 bases lay in between. This CDR3 is 13 amino acids long. The germline gives CDR1 SGHRS, CDR2 YFSETQ. For the CDR3, the DNA is TGCGCCAGCAGCGACGGGTGGAGTCAGCCCCAGCATTTT. It is translated as CASSDGWSQPQHF.

This clonotype was observed many times. The gene calls are TRBV20-1 and TRBJ2-1; D perhaps matches TRBD1 (5 bases). This CDR3 comprises 14 residues. With 5 bases removed from V and 8 bases from J, the gap between germline ends came to 19 bases. CDR1 and CDR2 (germline): DFQATT, SNEGSKA (reference sequence). CDR3 in DNA: TGCAGTGCTCTGGCCAGGGTTGACAGCGATGAGCAGTTCTTC. Translated, it gives CSALARVDSDEQFF.

This sequence joins TRBV5-1 and TRBJ2-7; tentative D call: TRBD2 (6 bases). Germline values: CDR1 SGHRS, CDR2 YFSETQ. Trimming took off 0 bases at V and 4 bases at J, with 8 bases between the two ends. The length of the CDR3 is 13 residues. This chain's CDR3 is CASSLDGGYEQYV. CDR3 bases: TGCGCCAGCAGCTTGGATGGGGGGTACGAGCAGTACGTC.

This chain joins TRBV12-3 or TRBV12-4 and TRBJ1-1; D unclear. The length of the CDR3 is 13 residues. Trimming removed 1 base at V and 9 bases at J, with 12 bases between. The CDR3 loop reads CASSLEIHSKAFF. Here the CDR3 DNA reads TGTGCCAGCAGTTTAGAGATACATAGTAAAGCTTTCTTT.

The chain couples TRBV20-1 to TRBJ2-1; possibly TRBD1 for D (6 bases). The CDR3 covers 13 residues. The V gene lost 7 bases and the J gene lost 0 bases, with 10 bases spanning the gap. In germline, CDR1 is DFQATT, CDR2 SNEGSKA (reference sequence). CDR3 sequence (DNA): TGCAGTGGGGACAAGAGCTCCTACAATGAGCAGTTCTTC. Translated: CSGDKSSYNEQFF.

This clonotype was recorded many times. J is TRBJ1-2 and V is TRBV30; no reliable D call. V gave up 2 bases and J gave up 0 bases, with 10 bases separating them. The CDR3 has 14 amino acids. Germline CDR1 is GTSNPN and CDR2 is SVGIG (reference sequence). CDR3 DNA sequence: TGTGCCTGGAGTCCAGAGTTAGCTAACTATGGCTACACCTTC. Its translation: CAWSPELANYGYTF. The variable domain in full, completed from reference TRBV30 and TRBJ1-2, reads SQTIHQWPATLVQPVGSPLSLECTVEGTSNPNLYWYRQAAGRGLQLLFYSVGIGQISSEVPQNLSASRPQDRQFILSSKKLLLSDSGFYLCAWSPELANYGYTFGSGTRLTVV.

The rearrangement links TRBV5-1 to TRBJ2-3, with TRBD2 matching 7 bases. The CDR3 loop spans 15 amino acids. The V gene's germline CDR1 is SGHRS and CDR2 YFSETQ. With 0 bases clipped from V and 1 base from J, the junction kept 2 bases outside the gene matches. The DNA of the CDR3 is TGCGCCAGCAGCTTGGCGCTAGCGGGCACAGATACGCAGTATTTT. Its protein is CASSLALAGTDTQYF. The full variable domain, completed using reference TRBV5-1 and TRBJ2-3, is KAGVTQTPRYLIKTRGQQVTLSCSPISGHRSVSWYQQTPGQGLQFLFEYFSETQRNKGNFPGRFSGRQFSNSRSEMNVSTLELGDSALYLCASSLALAGTDTQYFGPGTRLTVL.

The chain combines TRBV7-3 with TRBJ2-1; D gene uncertain. CDR3 length: 14 residues. The V gene's germline CDR1 is SGHTA and CDR2 FQGTGA. V was trimmed by 5 bases and J by 8 bases, leaving 16 bases between them. The CDR3 protein is CASSLDPLAHEQFF. The CDR3 region has the DNA TGTGCCAGCAGCCTCGATCCCTTAGCTCATGAGCAGTTCTTC.

The CDR3 loop reads CASSPAGSRETQYF. CDR3 coding DNA: TGTGCCAGCAGCCCGGCAGGATCCAGGGAGACCCAGTACTTC. This sequence joins TRBV14 and TRBJ2-5; D is ambiguous. The germline CDR1 and CDR2 sequences are SGHDN and FVKESK. V dropped 4 bases and J dropped 5 bases, with 14 bases sitting between them. The CDR3 spans 14 residues.

The chain carries TRBV10-3 and TRBJ2-2, with a tentative D call TRBD2 (6 bases). With 10 bases removed from V and 0 bases from J, the gap between germline ends came to 12 bases. This CDR3 has 14 amino acids. CDR1 and CDR2 from the germline V gene are ENHRY and SYGVKD. CDR3 in amino acids: CASRGDANTGELFF. CDR3 sequence (DNA): TGTGCCAGTCGCGGGGACGCGAACACCGGGGAGCTGTTTTTT.

This clonotype was detected many times. V usage is TRBV5-1 and J usage is TRBJ1-2; tentative D call: TRBD1 (5 bases). Trimming removed 5 bases at V and 2 bases at J, with 10 bases between. Germline CDR1 is SGHRS and CDR2 is YFSETQ. The CDR3 is made up of 13 amino acids. This chain's CDR3 is CASRRGDNYGYTF. CDR3 sequence (DNA): TGCGCCAGCAGACGTGGGGACAACTATGGCTACACCTTC. Supplemented by reference TRBV5-1 and TRBJ1-2, the full variable domain reads KAGVTQTPRYLIKTRGQQVTLSCSPISGHRSVSWYQQTPGQGLQFLFEYFSETQRNKGNFPGRFSGRQFSNSRSEMNVSTLELGDSALYLCASRRGDNYGYTFGSGTRLTVV.

The rearrangement joins TRBV12-3 or TRBV12-4 to TRBJ2-2; D gene unclear. Trimming removed 6 bases at V and 6 bases at J, with 11 bases between. This CDR3 is built from 13 residues. The CDR3 DNA sequence: TGTGCCAGCAGCCAGCTACGGCCCGGGGAGCTGTTTTTT. The encoded protein is CASSQLRPGELFF.

This chain connects TRBV12-3 or TRBV12-4 to TRBJ2-3; 7 bases are a match to TRBD1. The CDR3 runs to 16 residues. After removal of 6 bases from V and 2 bases from J, the junction contained 11 bases not matched to a gene. The CDR3 DNA is TGTGCCAGCAGCAGATCAGGGGGAGTCAACACAGATACGCAGTATTTT. Translation: CASSRSGGVNTDTQYF.

V gene TRBV20-1 combines with J gene TRBJ2-2, with 7 bases that match TRBD2. This CDR3 has 13 amino acids. Germline CDR1 and CDR2: DFQATT and SNEGSKA (reference sequence). J gave up 6 bases and V 6 bases, and 7 bases lay outside the gene matches. CDR3 sequence: CSATLREAGELFF. For the CDR3, the DNA is TGCAGTGCGACTCTCCGGGAGGCCGGGGAGCTGTTTTTT.

This clonotype was seen only a few times. J is TRBJ2-1 and V is TRBV24-1; TRBD2 matches at 12 bases. The germline CDR1 and CDR2 sequences are KGHDR and SFDVKD. V was clipped by 5 bases and J by 9 bases; unmatched bases: 7. There are 15 residues in the CDR3. CDR3 sequence (DNA): TGTGCCACCAGTGCCCTGGCGGGACTAGCGGGTGAGCAGTTCTTC. This codes for CATSALAGLAGEQFF.

The chain couples TRBV20-1 to TRBJ2-3; D unresolved. The CDR3 covers 11 residues. Germline lookup yields CDR1 DFQATT and CDR2 SNEGSKA (reference sequence). V lost 7 bases and J 4 bases, leaving 9 bases between the germline ends. The CDR3 nucleotides read TGCAGTGGGGCGGAGCCAGATACGCAGTATTTT. It codes for CSGAEPDTQYF.

This clonotype has a count of ten or more. This sequence joins TRBV5-5 and TRBJ2-3; D is possibly TRBD2 (5 bases). The CDR3 loop spans 15 amino acids. V was trimmed by 4 bases and J by 2 bases, leaving 14 bases between them. Germline CDR1 is SGHKS and CDR2 is YYEKEE (reference sequence). The CDR3 nucleotides are TGTGCCAGCAGCGTAGAGGGATTTACCACAGATACGCAGTATTTT. Protein product: CASSVEGFTTDTQYF.

J is TRBJ2-7 and V is TRBV29-1, with a tentative D call TRBD2 (6 bases). Germline V gene lookup returns CDR1 SQVTM and CDR2 ANQGSEA. V was shortened by 6 bases and J by 6 bases, with 12 bases between the two germline ends. The CDR3 consists of 11 residues. CDR3 in amino acids: CSVSDGGEQYV. The CDR3 region has the DNA TGCAGCGTATCCGACGGGGGCGAGCAGTACGTC.

This clonotype has just a few counts. The V gene is TRBV7-3, the J gene TRBJ2-2, with 8 bases aligning to TRBD1. This CDR3 is 16 amino acids long. Germline trimming cut 0 bases from V and 7 bases from J; bases unmatched to any gene: 7. In germline, CDR1 is SGHTA, CDR2 FQGTGA. The CDR3 coding sequence is TGTGCCAGCAGCTTAACCCGGCAGGGGGCGGTCGGGGAGCTGTTTTTT. This translates into CASSLTRQGAVGELFF.

The V call is TRBV5-1, the J call TRBJ2-3; 11 nucleotides align to TRBD2. V lost 0 bases and J lost 2; bases outside the gene matches: 8. CDR1 and CDR2 from the germline V gene are SGHRS and YFSETQ. The CDR3 spans 18 residues. CDR3 residues: CASSLELAGDPHTDTQYF. The DNA for the CDR3 is TGCGCCAGCAGCTTGGAACTAGCGGGGGACCCTCACACAGATACGCAGTATTTT.

CDR3 nucleotides: TGCGCCAGCAGCCTCGGACCGCTTTACGAGCAGTACGTC. The encoded protein is CASSLGPLYEQYV. The V and J genes are TRBV5-1 and TRBJ2-7; no definite D call. V lost 4 bases to trimming and J lost 4 bases, with 12 bases between them. Germline CDR1 and CDR2: SGHRS and YFSETQ. CDR3 length: 13 residues.

This rearrangement joins TRBV20-1 to TRBJ2-3; the match to TRBD2 covers 7 bases. Per the germline V gene, CDR1 is DFQATT and CDR2 is SNEGSKA (reference sequence). The CDR3 contains 15 residues. V lost 3 bases and J lost 1; bases outside the gene matches: 7. CDR3 protein: CSASGRGVRTDTQYF. The CDR3 nucleotides read TGCAGTGCTAGCGGTCGGGGGGTGCGCACAGATACGCAGTATTTT.